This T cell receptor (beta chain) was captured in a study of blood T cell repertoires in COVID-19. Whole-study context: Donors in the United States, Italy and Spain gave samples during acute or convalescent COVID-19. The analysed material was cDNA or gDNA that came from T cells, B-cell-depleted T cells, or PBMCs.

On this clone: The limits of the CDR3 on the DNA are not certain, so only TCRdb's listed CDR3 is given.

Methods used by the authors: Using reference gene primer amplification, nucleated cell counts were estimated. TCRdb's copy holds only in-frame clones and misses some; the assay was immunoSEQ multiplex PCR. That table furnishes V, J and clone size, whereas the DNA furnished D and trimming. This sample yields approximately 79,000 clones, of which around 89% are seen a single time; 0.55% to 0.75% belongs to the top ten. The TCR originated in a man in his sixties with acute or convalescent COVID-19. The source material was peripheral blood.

The CDR3 spells CASSSSAGRHDGYTF. The J gene is TRBJ1-2, the V gene TRBV28. Germline-derived CDR1 and CDR2 are MDHEN and SYDVKM. The CDR3 is 15 residues long, counting both termini.